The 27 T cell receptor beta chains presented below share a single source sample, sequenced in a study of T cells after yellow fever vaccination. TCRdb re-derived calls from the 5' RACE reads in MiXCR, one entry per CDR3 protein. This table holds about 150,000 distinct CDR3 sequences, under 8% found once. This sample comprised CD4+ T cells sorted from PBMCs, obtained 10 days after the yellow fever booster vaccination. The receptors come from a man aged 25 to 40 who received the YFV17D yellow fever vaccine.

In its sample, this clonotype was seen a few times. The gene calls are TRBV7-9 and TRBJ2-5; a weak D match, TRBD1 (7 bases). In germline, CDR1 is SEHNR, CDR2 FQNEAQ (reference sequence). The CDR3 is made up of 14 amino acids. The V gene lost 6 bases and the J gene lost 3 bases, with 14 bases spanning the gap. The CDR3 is CASREGAGKETQYF. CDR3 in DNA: TGTGCCAGCAGGGAGGGGGCCGGGAAAGAGACCCAGTACTTC.

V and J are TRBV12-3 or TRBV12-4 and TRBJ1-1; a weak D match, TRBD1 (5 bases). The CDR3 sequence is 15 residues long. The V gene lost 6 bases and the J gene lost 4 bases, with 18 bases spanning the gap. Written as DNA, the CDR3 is TGTGCCAGCAGCCAAAAACAGGTTTCGGGCACTGAAGCTTTCTTT. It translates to CASSQKQVSGTEAFF.

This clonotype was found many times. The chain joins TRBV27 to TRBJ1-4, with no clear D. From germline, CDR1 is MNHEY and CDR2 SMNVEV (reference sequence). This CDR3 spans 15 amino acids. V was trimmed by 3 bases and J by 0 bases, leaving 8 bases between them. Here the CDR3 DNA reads TGTGCCAGCAGTTTTTTCGGTCCAACTAATGAAAAACTGTTTTTT. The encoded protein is CASSFFGPTNEKLFF. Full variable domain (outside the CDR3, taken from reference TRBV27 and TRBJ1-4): EAQVTQNPRYLITVTGKKLTVTCSQNMNHEYMSWYRQDPGLGLRQIYYSMNVEVTDKGDVPEGYKVSRKEKRNFPLILESPSPNQTSLYFCASSFFGPTNEKLFFGSGTQLSVL.

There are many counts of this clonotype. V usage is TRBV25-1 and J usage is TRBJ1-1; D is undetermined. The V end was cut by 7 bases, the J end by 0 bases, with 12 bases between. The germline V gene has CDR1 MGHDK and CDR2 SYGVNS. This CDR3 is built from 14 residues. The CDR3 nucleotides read TGTGCCAGCACTTCGGTGGGGTTGAACACTGAAGCTTTCTTT. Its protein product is CASTSVGLNTEAFF.

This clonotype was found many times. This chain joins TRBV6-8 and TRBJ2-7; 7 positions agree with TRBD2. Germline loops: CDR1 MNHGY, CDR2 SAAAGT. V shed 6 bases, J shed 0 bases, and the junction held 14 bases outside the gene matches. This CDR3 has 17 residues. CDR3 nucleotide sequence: TGTGCCAGCAGCAGGGAGGGGTCCAGGGCCTACTCCTACGAGCAGTACTTC. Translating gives CASSREGSRAYSYEQYF.

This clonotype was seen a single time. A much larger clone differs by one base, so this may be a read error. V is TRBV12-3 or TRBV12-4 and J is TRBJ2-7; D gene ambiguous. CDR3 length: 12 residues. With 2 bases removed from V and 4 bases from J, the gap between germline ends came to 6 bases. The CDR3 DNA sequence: TGTGCCAGCAGTTTAAACGATTACGAGCAGTACTTC. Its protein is CASSLNDYEQYF.

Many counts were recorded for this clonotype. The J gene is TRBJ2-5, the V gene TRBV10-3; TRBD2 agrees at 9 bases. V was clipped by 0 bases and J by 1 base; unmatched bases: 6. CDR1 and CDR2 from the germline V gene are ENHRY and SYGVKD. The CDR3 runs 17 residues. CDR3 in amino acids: CAISESWREGRQETQYF. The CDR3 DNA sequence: TGTGCCATCAGTGAGTCATGGCGGGAGGGCCGCCAAGAGACCCAGTACTTC.

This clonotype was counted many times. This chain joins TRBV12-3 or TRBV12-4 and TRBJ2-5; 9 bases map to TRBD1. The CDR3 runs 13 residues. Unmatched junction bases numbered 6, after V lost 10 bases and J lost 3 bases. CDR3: CATHRDREETQYF. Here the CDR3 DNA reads TGTGCCACCCATCGGGACAGGGAAGAGACCCAGTACTTC.

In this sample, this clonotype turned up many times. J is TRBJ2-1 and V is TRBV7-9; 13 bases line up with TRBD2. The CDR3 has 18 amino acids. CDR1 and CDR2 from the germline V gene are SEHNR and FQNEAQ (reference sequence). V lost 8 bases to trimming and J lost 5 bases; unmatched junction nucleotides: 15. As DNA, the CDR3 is TGTGCCAGCCCTTCGGGACTAGCGGGATGGGGGGGCAACAATGAGCAGTTCTTC. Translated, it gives CASPSGLAGWGGNNEQFF.

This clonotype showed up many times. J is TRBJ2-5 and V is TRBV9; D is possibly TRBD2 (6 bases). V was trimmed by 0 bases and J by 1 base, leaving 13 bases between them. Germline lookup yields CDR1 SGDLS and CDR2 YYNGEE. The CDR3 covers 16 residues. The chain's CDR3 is CASSVEGLYSQETQYF. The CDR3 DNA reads TGTGCCAGCAGCGTAGAGGGACTTTATTCCCAAGAGACCCAGTACTTC.

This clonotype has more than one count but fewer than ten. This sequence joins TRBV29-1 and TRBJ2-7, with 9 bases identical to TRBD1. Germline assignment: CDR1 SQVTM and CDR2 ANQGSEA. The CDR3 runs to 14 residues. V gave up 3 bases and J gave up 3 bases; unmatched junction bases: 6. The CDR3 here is CSVDSTGGRYEQYF. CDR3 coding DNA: TGCAGCGTTGATTCCACAGGGGGCCGCTACGAGCAGTACTTC.

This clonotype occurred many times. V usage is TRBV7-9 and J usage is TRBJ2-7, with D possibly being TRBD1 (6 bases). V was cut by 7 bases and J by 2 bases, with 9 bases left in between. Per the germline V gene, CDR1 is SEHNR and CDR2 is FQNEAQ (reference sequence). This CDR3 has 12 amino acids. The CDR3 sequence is CASTPGAYEQYF. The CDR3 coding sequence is TGTGCCAGCACCCCAGGGGCCTACGAGCAGTACTTC.

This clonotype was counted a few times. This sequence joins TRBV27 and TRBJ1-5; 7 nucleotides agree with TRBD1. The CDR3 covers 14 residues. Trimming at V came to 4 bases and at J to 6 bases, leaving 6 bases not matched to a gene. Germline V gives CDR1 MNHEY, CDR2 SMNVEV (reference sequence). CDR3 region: CASSSTGVVQPQHF. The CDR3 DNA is TGTGCCAGCAGTTCAACAGGGGTGGTTCAGCCCCAGCATTTT.

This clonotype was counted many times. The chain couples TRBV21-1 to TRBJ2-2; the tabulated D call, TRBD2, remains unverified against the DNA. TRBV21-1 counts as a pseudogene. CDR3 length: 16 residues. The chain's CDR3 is CASSERGTPATGELFF. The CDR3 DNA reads TGTGCCAGCAGCGAGAGGGGGACTCCCGCCACCGGGGAGCTGTTTTTT.

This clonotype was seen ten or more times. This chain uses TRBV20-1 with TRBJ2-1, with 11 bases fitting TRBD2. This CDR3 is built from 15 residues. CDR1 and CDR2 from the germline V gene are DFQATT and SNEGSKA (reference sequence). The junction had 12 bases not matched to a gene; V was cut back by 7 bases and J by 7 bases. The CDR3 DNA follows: TGCAGTGGCAGTGTAGGGTCTAGCGGGAGGAATGAGCAGTTCTTC. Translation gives CSGSVGSSGRNEQFF.

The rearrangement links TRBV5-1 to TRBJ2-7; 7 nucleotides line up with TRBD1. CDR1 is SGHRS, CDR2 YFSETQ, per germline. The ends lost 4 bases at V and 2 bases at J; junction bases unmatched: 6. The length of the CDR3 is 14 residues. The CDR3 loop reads CASSAGQVTYEQYF. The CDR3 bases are TGCGCCAGCAGCGCCGGACAGGTTACCTACGAGCAGTACTTC.

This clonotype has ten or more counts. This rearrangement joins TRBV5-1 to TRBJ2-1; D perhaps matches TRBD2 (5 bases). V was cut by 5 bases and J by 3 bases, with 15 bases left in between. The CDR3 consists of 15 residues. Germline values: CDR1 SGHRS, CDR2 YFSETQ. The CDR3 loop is CASRGTEAYYNEQFF. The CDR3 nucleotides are TGCGCCAGCAGGGGCACGGAGGCTTACTACAATGAGCAGTTCTTC.

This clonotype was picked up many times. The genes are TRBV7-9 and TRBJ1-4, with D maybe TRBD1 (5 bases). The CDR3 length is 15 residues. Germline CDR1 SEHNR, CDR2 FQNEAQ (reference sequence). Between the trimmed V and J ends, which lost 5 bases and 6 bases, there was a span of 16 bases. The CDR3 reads CASSAQGQGYEKLFF. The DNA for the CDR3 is TGTGCCAGCAGCGCCCAGGGTCAAGGTTATGAAAAACTGTTTTTT.

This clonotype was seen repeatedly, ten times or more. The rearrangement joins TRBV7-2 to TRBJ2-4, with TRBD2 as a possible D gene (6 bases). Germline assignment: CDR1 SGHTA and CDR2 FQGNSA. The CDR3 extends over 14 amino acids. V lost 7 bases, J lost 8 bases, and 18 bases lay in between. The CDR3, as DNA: TGTGCCAGCACCGGGGGAGAAGTTCTCCACATTCAGTACTTC. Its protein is CASTGGEVLHIQYF.

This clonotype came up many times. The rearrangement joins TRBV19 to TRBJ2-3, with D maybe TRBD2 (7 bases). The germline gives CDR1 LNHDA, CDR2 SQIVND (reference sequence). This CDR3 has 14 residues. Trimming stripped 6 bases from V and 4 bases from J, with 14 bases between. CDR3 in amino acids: CASRLIGGPDTQYF. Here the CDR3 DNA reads TGTGCCAGTAGGCTAATCGGGGGGCCAGATACGCAGTATTTT.

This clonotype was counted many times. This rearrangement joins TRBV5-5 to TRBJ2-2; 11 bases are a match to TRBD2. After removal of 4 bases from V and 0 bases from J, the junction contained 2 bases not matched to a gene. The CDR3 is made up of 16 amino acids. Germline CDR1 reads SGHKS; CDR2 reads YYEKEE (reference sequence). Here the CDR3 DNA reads TGTGCCAGCAGCACGACTAGCGGGACGAACACCGGGGAGCTGTTTTTT. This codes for CASSTTSGTNTGELFF. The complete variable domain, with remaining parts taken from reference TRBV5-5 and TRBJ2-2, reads DAGVTQSPTHLIKTRGQQVTLRCSPISGHKSVSWYQQVLGQGPQFIFQYYEKEERGRGNFPDRFSARQFPNYSSELNVNALLLGDSALYLCASSTTSGTNTGELFFGEGSRLTVL.

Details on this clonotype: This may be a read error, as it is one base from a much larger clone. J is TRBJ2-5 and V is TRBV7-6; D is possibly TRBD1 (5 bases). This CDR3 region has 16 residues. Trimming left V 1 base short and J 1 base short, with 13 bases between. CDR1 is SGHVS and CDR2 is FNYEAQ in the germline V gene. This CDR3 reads CASSLGYKGCQETQYF. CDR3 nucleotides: TGTGCCAGCAGCTTAGGATATAAGGGGTGCCAAGAGACCCAGTACTTC. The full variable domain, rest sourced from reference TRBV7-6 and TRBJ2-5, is GAGVSQSPRYKVTKRGQDVALRCDPISGHVSLYWYRQALGQGPEFLTYFNYEAQQDKSGLPNDRFSAERPEGSISTLTIQRTEQRDSAMYRCASSLGYKGCQETQYFGPGTRLLVL.

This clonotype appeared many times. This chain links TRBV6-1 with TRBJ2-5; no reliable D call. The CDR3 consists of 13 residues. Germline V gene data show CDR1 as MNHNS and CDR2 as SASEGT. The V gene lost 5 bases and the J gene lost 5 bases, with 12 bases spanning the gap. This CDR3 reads CASSPTSSETQYF. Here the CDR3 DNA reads TGTGCCAGCAGTCCGACTTCGTCGGAGACCCAGTACTTC.

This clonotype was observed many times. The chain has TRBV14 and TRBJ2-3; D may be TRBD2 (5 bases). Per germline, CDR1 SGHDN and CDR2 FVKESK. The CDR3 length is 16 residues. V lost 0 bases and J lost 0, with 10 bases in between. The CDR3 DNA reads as TGTGCCAGCAGCCAAGAAAAGACTACTAGCACAGATACGCAGTATTTT. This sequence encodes CASSQEKTTSTDTQYF.

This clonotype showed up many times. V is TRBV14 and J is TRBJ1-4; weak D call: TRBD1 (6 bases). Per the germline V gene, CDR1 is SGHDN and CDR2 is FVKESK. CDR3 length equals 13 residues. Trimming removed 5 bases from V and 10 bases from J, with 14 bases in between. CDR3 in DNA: TGTGCCAGCAGCGTACAGGGATTTGGAAAACTGTTTTTT. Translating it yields CASSVQGFGKLFF.

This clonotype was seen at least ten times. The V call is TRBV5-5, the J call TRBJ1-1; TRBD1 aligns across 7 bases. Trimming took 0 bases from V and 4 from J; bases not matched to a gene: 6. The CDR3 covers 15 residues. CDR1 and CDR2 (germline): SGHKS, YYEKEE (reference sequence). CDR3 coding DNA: TGTGCCAGCAGCTTGGGCCCAGGGGGAGGCACTGAAGCTTTCTTT. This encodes CASSLGPGGGTEAFF. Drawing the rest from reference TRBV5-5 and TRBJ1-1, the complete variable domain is DAGVTQSPTHLIKTRGQQVTLRCSPISGHKSVSWYQQVLGQGPQFIFQYYEKEERGRGNFPDRFSARQFPNYSSELNVNALLLGDSALYLCASSLGPGGGTEAFFGQGTRLTVV.

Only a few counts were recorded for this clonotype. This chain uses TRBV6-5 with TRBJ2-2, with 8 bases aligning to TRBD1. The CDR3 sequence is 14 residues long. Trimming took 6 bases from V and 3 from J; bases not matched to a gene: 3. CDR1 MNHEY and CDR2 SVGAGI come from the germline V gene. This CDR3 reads CASRPTGDTGELFF. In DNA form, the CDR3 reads TGTGCCAGCAGGCCGACAGGGGACACCGGGGAGCTGTTTTTT.